This T cell receptor (beta chain) was sequenced for a study of beta chain features in type 1 diabetes. The study, taken as a whole, reports: An over-representation of cells with high TCR expression could result from cDNA sequencing.

Every isolated RNA sample was fully reverse transcribed, so sequencing captured expressed TCRB transcripts. Some clones are missing from TCRdb's copy, which holds only in-frame ones; the method was immunoSEQ multiplex PCR. The data show some 150,000 clones, with roughly 10% seen just once and under 1.5% held by the top ten. This clone has only a few counts. The antigen remains undetermined. CDR1 KGHSH and CDR2 LQKENI come from the germline V gene. The ends lost 5 bases at V and 0 bases at J; junction bases unmatched: 2. The CDR3 loop spans 15 amino acids. Per donor, one heparinised blood draw averaged around 110 mL.

The source is a man younger than 30 in good health. The rearrangement uses TRBV18 and TRBJ2-1; 9 nucleotides line up with TRBD1. The sequenced material came from naive CD4+ T cells from blood. The CDR3 loop reads CASSTGGASYNEQFF. CDR3 nucleotides: TGTGCCAGCTCAACAGGGGGCGCCTCCTACAATGAGCAGTTCTTC.